At least ten counts were recorded for the clone carrying this T cell receptor (beta chain). Its specificity is not known. The data were taken from a study of human T cells and chemical hapten exposure. On the study more broadly: Donors were sensitized with 2% DPC on the upper inner arm. Patch tests put 0.01% DPC on the upper back, read at 6 days. The study, taken as a whole, reports: With DPC sensitization, TCRs exceeding 1 in 1000 frequency showed no change.

TCRdb analysed the RACE reads with MiXCR anew, one entry per CDR3 protein. The data hold 85,000 to 90,000 distinct CDR3 sequences, with around 10% observed a single time. Time point of the sample: pre-sensitization, week 0. The sample's treatment: therapeutic diphenylcyclopropenone sensitization with weekly scalp DPC. From germline, CDR1 is MGHRA and CDR2 YSYEKL. The V end lost 4 bases, the J end lost 6 bases, and 16 bases lay between the germline ends. This CDR3 is 15 amino acids long. The chain couples TRBV4-1 to TRBJ2-4; no firm D call. The specimen was whole blood, collected in connection with sensitization to the hapten diphenylcyclopropenone (DPC). This TCR was recovered from a woman in her 40s with alopecia areata. Some clones in this sample may be carry-over from other donors' samples. This CDR3 is CASSPGSSDGNIQYF. As DNA, the CDR3 is TGCGCCAGCAGCCCCGGGTCCTCAGACGGAAACATTCAGTACTTC.